Described below is a single T cell receptor beta chain sequence and its context. Sequencing was performed with immunoSEQ multiplex PCR; in TCRdb, only in-frame clones are kept and a portion is missing. This table holds about 69,000 clones, roughly nine tenths found once. The CDR3 consists of 13 residues. Germline V gene data show CDR1 as MNHEY and CDR2 as SMNVEV (reference sequence). Trimming took off 2 bases at V and 3 bases at J, with 8 bases between the two ends. This sample is drawn from a study of OX40 agonist ivuxolimab in advanced cancers. This chain joins TRBV27 and TRBJ2-7, with a weak D call TRBD2 (5 bases). This specimen was CD4+ or CD8+ T cells sorted from blood, taken in a trial of the OX40 agonist ivuxolimab. The clonotype originates from an adult with an advanced solid tumor such as melanoma, head and neck, liver or kidney cancer. For the CDR3, the DNA is TGTGCCAGCAGTTTAGCCCGGGGCTACGAGCAGTACTTC. The encoded protein is CASSLARGYEQYF.